This section outlines one TCR beta chain sequence together with its context. This clone's antigen is unknown. Per-base quality was not reported, and no clone a single base away is much larger than it. This entry is derived from a study of T cell repertoires in cytomegalovirus infection (dated by TCRdb to about 2019). Study-level background: Because public TCR beta signatures pointed to carriage of CMV infection together with the matching HLA type, the HLA type of each donor mattered for the analysis.

The CDR3 spans 16 residues, from the cysteine through the phenylalanine. The read is trimmed to its CDR3 DNA, 48 bases read in frame from base 1. V is cut by 1 base and J by 2 bases, and the space between the germline ends is 11 bases. Based on the germline V gene, the CDR1 and CDR2 sequences are KGHSH and LQKENI. Here is what the overall study found, with its caveats: The ex vivo response was dominated by HLA-C-restricted CMV-specific TCR beta clonotypes, and the single most frequent clonotype in two of eight donors was supplied by these HLA-C-restricted clonotypes. In both this cohort and an independent cohort of 352 donors, the cumulative frequency of public TCR beta family members distinguished carriers of CMV infection plus the relevant HLA type.

The data were produced on an Illumina HiSeq 1500. In TCRdb, the public reads were trimmed at Q25 with fastp and aligned with MiXCR, with productive beta chains retained. Entries are consolidated by CDR3 protein sequence, retaining the most common genes and DNA. The table for this sample lists about 440,000 distinct CDR3 sequences; 31% of them were counted only once. 12% to 15% of the sample belongs to the ten largest clones. This sequence uses TRBV18 and TRBJ2-2; the D gene cannot be named for sure. The sample consisted of PBMCs. The origin of this receptor is a human donor in good health (CMV status not recorded). Some clones in this sample may be carry-over from other donors' samples. The CDR3 is CASSPLVQANTGELFF. The DNA sequence reads TGTGCCAGCTCACCACTTGTTCAGGCTAACACCGGGGAGCTGTTTTTT.